Listed below are T cell receptor beta chains from one sample, sequenced in a study of CD4 T cells in relation to SARS-CoV-2 and coronaviruses. Produced via immunoSEQ multiplex PCR; TCRdb's table is partial and in-frame only. This sample yields roughly 17,000 clones, of which approximately 75% are seen a single time; around 28% belongs to the top ten. No cognate antigen is known for these TCRs. Sequencing was done on a sample of CD4+ T cells from PBMCs, cultured in vitro. These receptor sequences come from a human donor in good health. Each CDR3 is given with its conserved first and last residue. The D gene is left open where the match is weak. Not every row has a clone size; where given, it reads once, few, many or a size class.

>TRBV5-6|-|TRBJ2-7|few
TGTGCCAGCTTGGTGTACAGGGCCCCCTACGAGCAGTACTTC
CASLVYRAPYEQYF
>TRBV4-2|TRBD2|TRBJ2-7|-
TGTGCCAGCAGCCAAGAAGAGGGCGGGAGGAGTTACGAGCAGTACTTC
CASSQEEGGRSYEQYF
>TRBV18|-|TRBJ1-1|-
TGTGCCAGCTCATCCCGGGTCATCCAGGTAAGGAACGCTGAAGCTTTCTTT
CASSSRVIQVRNAEAFF
>TRBV5-1|TRBD1|TRBJ2-2|-
TGCGCCAGCAGCCACAGGACAGGGGGCATCGGGGAGCTGTTTTTT
CASSHRTGGIGELFF
>TRBV5-4|TRBD2|TRBJ2-7|-
TGTGCCAGCAGCACTTATATGGGGCTAGCGGGGTACGAGCAGTACTTC
CASSTYMGLAGYEQYF
>TRBV6-5|-|TRBJ2-5|-
TGTGCCAGCAGTTACTCCCGAACTCAAGAGACCCAGTACTTC
CASSYSRTQETQYF
>TRBV2|TRBD1|TRBJ1-5|-
TGTGCCAGCAGCGGGACAGGGAATAGCAATCAGCCCCAGCATTTT
CASSGTGNSNQPQHF
>TRBV30|-|TRBJ1-3|once
TGTGCCTGGAGTGTACGCAGGGCTGGAAACACCATATATTTT
CAWSVRRAGNTIYF
>TRBV5-1|TRBD1|TRBJ2-5|-
TGCGCCAGCAGCACGAACCGGGACAGGGGAGAGGTGACCCAGTACTTC
CASSTNRDRGEVTQYF
>TRBV5-1|TRBD2|TRBJ2-5|-
TGCGCCAGCAGGGACGGGACTAGCGGGACCGAGACCCAGTACTTC
CASRDGTSGTETQYF
>TRBV6-5|TRBD1|TRBJ2-5|-
TGTGCCAGCAGACGACAGGGTTCGGAGACCCAGTACTTC
CASRRQGSETQYF
>TRBV2|-|TRBJ1-5|large
TGTGCCAGCAGCGACCCGGGACGGCCAAATCAGCCCCAGCATTTT
CASSDPGRPNQPQHF
>TRBV6-5|-|TRBJ1-1|-
TGTGCCAGCAGTTACGATTGGTCCAACACTGAAGCTTTCTTT
CASSYDWSNTEAFF
>TRBV2|-|TRBJ1-2|once
TGTGCCAGCAGTGAAATTAGGGACAACAGCGGTTATGGCTACACCTTC
CASSEIRDNSGYGYTF
>TRBV5-5|-|TRBJ1-6|-
TGTGCCAGCAGCTTGTCGGCTGCCAGCTCCTATAATTCACCCCTCCACTTT
CASSLSAASSYNSPLHF
>TRBV6-1|-|TRBJ2-3|-
TGTGCCAGCAGTGAAAACAGGGTATCCGATACGCAGTATTTT
CASSENRVSDTQYF
>TRBV14|TRBD2|TRBJ2-7|-
TGTGCCAGCAGTCTTGGGGGGGGAGAGCAGTACTTC
CASSLGGGEQYF
>TRBV6-1|-|TRBJ2-1|once
TGTGCCAGCAGTGGGTACAGGGCTAGCGGCTCCTACAATGAGCAGTTCTTC
CASSGYRASGSYNEQFF
>TRBV3-1/TRBV3-2|TRBD1|TRBJ1-1|-
TGTGCCAGCAGCCAAGGCCAGGGGGAAACTGAAGCTTTCTTT
CASSQGQGETEAFF
>TRBV5-1|-|TRBJ2-1|few
TGCGCCAGCAGCGAAGCCTCCGCCAATGAGCAGTTCTTC
CASSEASANEQFF
>TRBV2|TRBD2|TRBJ2-2|-
TGTGCCAGCAGCCTACTAGGGACTAGCGGGAGGGGGGCCGGGGAGCTGTTTTTT
CASSLLGTSGRGAGELFF
>TRBV18|-|TRBJ2-2|-
TGTGCCAGCTCACCGGTCGGCAGGTCAACCGCGAACACCGGGGAGCTGTTTTTT
CASSPVGRSTANTGELFF
>TRBV7-3|TRBD2|TRBJ2-1|few
TGTGCCAGCAGCCAGGACGGACTAGCGGGAGGTAATGAGCAGTTCTTC
CASSQDGLAGGNEQFF
>TRBV28|-|TRBJ1-6|few
TGTGCCAGCAACCCCCTCCTCACGGGGAGTACCATAGGTTCACCCCTCCACTTT
CASNPLLTGSTIGSPLHF
>TRBV7-8|-|TRBJ2-1|-
TGTGCCAGCACCCCGTCCGGGGGCTCCTACAATGAGCAGTTCTTC
CASTPSGGSYNEQFF
>TRBV12-5|TRBD2|TRBJ2-2|-
TGTGCTAGTGGCAATAGCGGGACGGTCGGGGAGCTGTTTTTT
CASGNSGTVGELFF
>TRBV5-6|-|TRBJ2-7|-
TGTGCCAGCAGCTCTCTCACTACACATTACGAGCAGTACTTC
CASSSLTTHYEQYF
>TRBV5-1|TRBD1|TRBJ1-6|-
TGCGCCAGCAGCACGGGACAGGGCCCGGGCTCACCCCTCCACTTT
CASSTGQGPGSPLHF
>TRBV27|-|TRBJ2-7|-
TGTGCCAGCAGTCACCTACAGGGTGGCGAGCAGTACTTC
CASSHLQGGEQYF
>TRBV30|TRBD1|TRBJ2-2|-
TGTGCCTGGAGTAAGAGGGGGCTCACCGGGGAGCTGTTTTTT
CAWSKRGLTGELFF
>TRBV19|-|TRBJ2-2|few
TGTGCCAGTAGTACTACCCATAACACCGGGGAGCTGTTTTTT
CASSTTHNTGELFF